This T cell receptor (beta chain) came from a study of T cells in Graves' hyperthyroidism and ophthalmopathy. Findings of the study overall: Blood shared most expanded thyroid clonotypes above 0.001. The model foresaw ophthalmopathy a median about 6.5 months prior to onset.

Template material for amplifying TCR beta CDR3 regions consisted of RNA transcripts. TCR CDR3 underwent first-round RT-PCR with the HTBI primer set. Each CDR3 protein gets one entry after TCRdb re-called the multiplex PCR reads with MiXCR. The sample consists of roughly 580,000 distinct CDR3 sequences, roughly 13% of them appearing once. The study based diagnoses on clinical symptoms, serum thyroxine and TRAb, thyroid ultrasound and orbital computed tomography. The J segment lost 0 bases and the V segment lost 7 bases, leaving 7 bases of the junction unmatched. The CDR3 runs 15 residues. Germline CDR1 is LNHDA and CDR2 is SQIVND (reference sequence). The sample holds many counts of this clonotype. Its antigen remains unknown.

This chain joins TRBV19 and TRBJ2-7; 9 bases are shared with TRBD1. The sequence derives from a woman in her twenties or thirties with Graves' hyperthyroidism that later progressed to Graves' ophthalmopathy. Sequenced input: blood. In DNA form, the CDR3 reads TGTGCCAGTACCTTAGGACAGGGGAGCTCCTACGAGCAGTACTTC. Translation gives CASTLGQGSSYEQYF.